This T cell receptor beta chain appears in the sequencing data of a study of T cell repertoires in cytomegalovirus infection. About the study: CMV epitopes, recently identified HLA-C-restricted and well-studied HLA-B-restricted, were used. Signatures in public TCR beta sequences pointed to both CMV infection and matching HLA type. Study observations and caveats: HLA-C-restricted CMV clonotypes gave the most frequent clonotype in two of eight donors.

With regard to this clonotype: Its specificity is unknown.

TCRdb called the reads again in MiXCR, with one record for every CDR3 protein. The sample has about 570,000 distinct CDR3 sequences, about 39% seen once. CDR1 and CDR2 from the germline V gene are SGHRS and YFSETQ. With 0 bases removed from V and 3 bases from J, the gap between germline ends came to 13 bases. This CDR3 is built from 15 residues. The specimen was cultured PBMCs, collected from culture after CMV antigen stimulation. This TCR was sampled from a human donor in good health (CMV status not recorded). Some clones in this sample may be carry-over from other donors' samples. This sequence joins TRBV5-1 and TRBJ2-7; tentatively, D is TRBD1 (5 bases). The CDR3 DNA reads TGCGCCAGCAGCTTGGTGGCTCCCCAGGGCTACGAGCAGTACTTC. The encoded protein is CASSLVAPQGYEQYF.